This T cell receptor (beta chain) was documented in a study of cytomegalovirus exposure and HLA in healthy donors. Study results and limitations: Prior analysis indicated that the majority of TCR beta V segments exhibited productivity approximately 87% or approximately 30% of the time. Immune exposure information available was restricted to CMV serostatus.

Germline CDR1 and CDR2: SGHRS and YFSETQ. CDR3 length: 15 amino acids. The J segment lost 4 bases and the V segment lost 4 bases, leaving 6 bases of the junction unmatched. Both 60 Vbeta primers and 13 Jbeta primers went into the PCR. Clones were read by immunoSEQ multiplex PCR, and TCRdb kept only the in-frame ones, dropping some. The table shows about 180,000 clones, with roughly 79% occurring only once. As for this clone: Its antigen is still unknown.

This chain connects TRBV5-1 to TRBJ2-3, with TRBD1 matching over 10 bases. The receptor was isolated from a young woman in good health and CMV-seropositive. Sequencing was done on a sample of PBMCs. CDR3 coding DNA: TGCGCCAGCAGCGCGACAGGGGGCTCGGCAGATACGCAGTATTTT. Translating gives CASSATGGSADTQYF.